This record looks at one T cell receptor (beta chain) sequence and its context. Its antigen is undetermined. This specimen belongs to a study of CD8 T cells in ankylosing spondylitis. The germline CDR1 and CDR2 sequences are KGHDR and SFDVKD. V lost 7 bases and J lost 1; bases outside the gene matches: 7. The CDR3 consists of 17 residues. 5'-RACE, quantitative and with molecular barcodes, yielded the TCR beta libraries. TCRdb re-called the 5' RACE reads with MiXCR, one entry per CDR3 protein. The repertoire holds 800,000 to 900,000 distinct CDR3 sequences, about 11% seen once, with approximately 0.46% in the top ten. Study-level results: Disease-linked clones were CD8+ and relatively rare in peripheral blood. Disease-linked clones reportedly concentrated significantly in matched ankylosing spondylitis synovial fluid. Past studies reported some motif variants in reactive arthritis synovial fluid and blood. Roughly eight highly homologous variants made up a TCR beta motif that seemed to typify ankylosing spondylitis blood.

This sequence was found in a male donor with ankylosing spondylitis. Sequenced: blood, either unsorted or a sorted T cell fraction (not recorded which). The V and J genes are TRBV24-1 and TRBJ2-3; 13 bases are a match to TRBD2. In DNA form, the CDR3 reads TGTGCCACCAGCGATCCAGGGACTAGCGGGGGCACAGATACGCAGTATTTT. It specifies CATSDPGTSGGTDTQYF.